Sequencing of this TCR beta chain was carried out in a study of identical twins' blood T cells. Reared together, all three twin pairs probably met the same infectious agents and vaccines. As originally analysed: Each donor had about 90,000 to nearly 550,000 clonotypes. MiXCR, applied by TCRdb to the 5' RACE reads, yields one record per CDR3 protein. The V and J calls, along with clone size, are taken from TCRdb and not from the paper's own processing. The profile covers 350,000 to 400,000 distinct CDR3 sequences, with under 30% appearing a single time and 6.1% taken by the ten largest. A few counts support this clonotype. The CDR3 runs to 11 residues. V lost 6 bases, J lost 8 bases, and 7 bases lay in between.

This clonotype was sampled from a woman between 18 and 55 years old in good health. The sequenced sample consisted of PBMCs. The chain employs TRBV12-3 or TRBV12-4 and TRBJ2-2; D ambiguous. The CDR3 is CASSIRGELFF. Written as DNA, the CDR3 is TGTGCCAGCAGCATCAGGGGGGAGCTGTTTTTT.